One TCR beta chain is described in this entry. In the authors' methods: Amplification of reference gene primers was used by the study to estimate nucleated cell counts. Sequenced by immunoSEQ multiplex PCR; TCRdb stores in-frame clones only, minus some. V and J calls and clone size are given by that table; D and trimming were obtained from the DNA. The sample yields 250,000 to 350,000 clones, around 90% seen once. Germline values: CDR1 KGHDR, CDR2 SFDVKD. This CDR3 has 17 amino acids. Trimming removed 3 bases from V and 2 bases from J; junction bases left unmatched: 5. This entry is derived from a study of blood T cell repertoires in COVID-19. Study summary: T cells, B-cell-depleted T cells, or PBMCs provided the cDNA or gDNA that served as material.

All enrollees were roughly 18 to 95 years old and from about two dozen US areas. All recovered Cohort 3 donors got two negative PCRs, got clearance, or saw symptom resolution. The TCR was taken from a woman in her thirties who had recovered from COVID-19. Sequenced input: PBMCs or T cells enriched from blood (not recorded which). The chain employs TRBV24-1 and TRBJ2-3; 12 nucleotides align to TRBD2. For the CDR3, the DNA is TGTGCCACCAGTGATGGGCTAGCGGGGGGGATCACAGATACGCAGTATTTT. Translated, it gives CATSDGLAGGITDTQYF.